Each of the 4 T cell receptor beta chains below was sequenced from the same sample in a study of blood T cell repertoires in COVID-19 (dated by TCRdb to 2020 to 2022). The library came from the immunoSEQ multiplex PCR assay. As stored in TCRdb, this immuneACCESS dataset retains in-frame rearrangements with V and J assigned. A fraction of the clones does not appear; measured against another copy, unresolved V genes explain less than half of the discrepancy, and the remainder lacks a known reason. In this sample the table shows roughly 220,000 clones, around 82% of which occur a single time. Together, the top ten hold approximately 2.5% of the sample. Sequencing was performed on peripheral blood. These receptors all stem from a woman aged 55-69 years with acute or convalescent COVID-19.

This chain connects TRBV21-1 to TRBJ1-2; the listed D gene, TRBD1, was not tested against the DNA. TRBV21-1 has pseudogene status. CDR3 length: 18 residues. The CDR3 region is CASSKQNAGTGANYGYTF. In DNA form, the CDR3 reads TGTGCCAGCAGCAAACAAAACGCCGGGACAGGGGCTAACTATGGCTACACCTTC.

This chain links TRBV19 with TRBJ2-7, with 7 nucleotides matching TRBD1. This CDR3 is built from 15 residues. With V trimmed by 1 base and J by 2 bases, 5 bases remained unmatched. Germline values: CDR1 LNHDA, CDR2 SQIVND (reference sequence). CDR3 in amino acids: CASSIGQGVTYEQYF. The CDR3 DNA is TGTGCCAGTAGTATAGGGCAGGGGGTAACCTACGAGCAGTACTTC.

V gene TRBV6-6 combines with J gene TRBJ2-1; 8 nucleotides agree with TRBD2. V dropped 6 bases and J dropped 2; count of bases not matched to a gene: 9. This CDR3 is 16 amino acids long. Germline CDR1 MNHNY, CDR2 SVGAGI (reference sequence). For the CDR3, the DNA is TGTGCCAGCAGCCAAACGCGGGGGGCGGCCTACAATGAGCAGTTCTTC. It is translated as CASSQTRGAAYNEQFF.

This chain joins TRBV7-9 and TRBJ2-5; 13 nucleotides line up with TRBD2. Germline-derived CDR1 and CDR2 are SEHNR and FQNEAQ (reference sequence). The trim removed 4 bases at V and 2 bases at J, leaving 7 bases unmatched. The CDR3 is made up of 17 amino acids. The CDR3 here is CASSSGLAGALQETQYF. The CDR3, as DNA: TGTGCCAGCAGCTCAGGACTAGCGGGGGCCCTACAAGAGACCCAGTACTTC.